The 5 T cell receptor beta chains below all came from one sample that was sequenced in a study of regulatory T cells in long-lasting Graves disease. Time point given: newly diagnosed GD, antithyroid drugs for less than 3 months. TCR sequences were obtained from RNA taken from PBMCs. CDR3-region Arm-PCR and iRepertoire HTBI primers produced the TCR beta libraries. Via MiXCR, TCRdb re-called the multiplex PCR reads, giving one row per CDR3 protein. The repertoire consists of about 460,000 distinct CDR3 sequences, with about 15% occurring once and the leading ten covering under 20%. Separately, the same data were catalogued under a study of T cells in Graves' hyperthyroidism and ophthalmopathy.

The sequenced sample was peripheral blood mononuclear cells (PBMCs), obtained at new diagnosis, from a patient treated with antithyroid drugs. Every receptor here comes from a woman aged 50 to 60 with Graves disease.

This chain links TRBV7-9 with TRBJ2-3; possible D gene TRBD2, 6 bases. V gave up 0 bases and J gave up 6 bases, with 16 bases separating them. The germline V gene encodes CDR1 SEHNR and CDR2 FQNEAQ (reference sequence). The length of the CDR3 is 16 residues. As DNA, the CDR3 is TGTGCCAGCAGCTTAGCGGAACTAGCCGGCGGCGATACGCAGTATTTT. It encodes CASSLAELAGGDTQYF.

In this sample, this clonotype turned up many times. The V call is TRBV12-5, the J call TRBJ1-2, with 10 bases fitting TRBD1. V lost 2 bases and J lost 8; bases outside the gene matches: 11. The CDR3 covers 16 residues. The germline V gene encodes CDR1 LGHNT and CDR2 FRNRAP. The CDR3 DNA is TGTGCTAGTGGTTTGTGGCCTAGACAGGGGGCGACGGGCTACACCTTC. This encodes CASGLWPRQGATGYTF.

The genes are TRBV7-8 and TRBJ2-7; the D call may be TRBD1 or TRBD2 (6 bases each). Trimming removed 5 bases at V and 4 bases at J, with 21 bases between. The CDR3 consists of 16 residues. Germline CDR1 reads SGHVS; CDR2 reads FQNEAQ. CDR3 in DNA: TGTGCCAGCAGCCCCGCCCTCGGGGGCTACGGGTACGAGCAGTACTTC. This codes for CASSPALGGYGYEQYF.

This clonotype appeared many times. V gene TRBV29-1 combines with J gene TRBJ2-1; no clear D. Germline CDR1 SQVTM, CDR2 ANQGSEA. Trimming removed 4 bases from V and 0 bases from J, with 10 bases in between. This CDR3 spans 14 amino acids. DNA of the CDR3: TGCAGCGTTGGTGGCGAGAGCTCCTACAATGAGCAGTTCTTC. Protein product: CSVGGESSYNEQFF.

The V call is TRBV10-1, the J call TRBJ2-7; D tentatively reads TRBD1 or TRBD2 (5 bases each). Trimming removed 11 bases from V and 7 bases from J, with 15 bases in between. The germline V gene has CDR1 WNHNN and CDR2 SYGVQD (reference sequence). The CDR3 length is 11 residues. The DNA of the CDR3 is TGCGCCGGAAAGGGACCAGTGGAGCAGTACTTC. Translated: CAGKGPVEQYF.